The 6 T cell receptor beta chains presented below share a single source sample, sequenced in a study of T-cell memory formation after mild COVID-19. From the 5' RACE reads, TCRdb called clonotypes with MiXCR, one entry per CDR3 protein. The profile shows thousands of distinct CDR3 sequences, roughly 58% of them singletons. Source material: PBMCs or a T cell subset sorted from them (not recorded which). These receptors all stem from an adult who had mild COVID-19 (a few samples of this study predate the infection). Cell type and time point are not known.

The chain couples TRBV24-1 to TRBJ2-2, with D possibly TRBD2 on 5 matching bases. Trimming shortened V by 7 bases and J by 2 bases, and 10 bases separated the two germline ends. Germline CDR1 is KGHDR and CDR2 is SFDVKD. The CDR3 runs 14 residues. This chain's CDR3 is CATRDSENTGELFF. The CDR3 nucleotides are TGTGCCACCAGGGACTCGGAAAACACCGGGGAGCTGTTTTTT.

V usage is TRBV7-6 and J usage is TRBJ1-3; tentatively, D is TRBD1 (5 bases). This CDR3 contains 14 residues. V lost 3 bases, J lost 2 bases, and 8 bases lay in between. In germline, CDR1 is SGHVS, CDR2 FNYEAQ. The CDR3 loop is CASSLGVTGNTIYF. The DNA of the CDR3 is TGTGCCAGCAGCTTGGGGGTGACTGGAAACACCATATATTTT.

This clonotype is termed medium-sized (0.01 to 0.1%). CDR3 sequence (DNA): TGTGCCAGCAGCTTAGGGGGGGTGAGCTCCTACAATGAGCAGTTCTTC. Encoded protein: CASSLGGVSSYNEQFF. The chain carries TRBV5-6 and TRBJ2-1, with D possibly being TRBD2 (7 bases). The CDR3 length is 16 residues. The V gene's germline CDR1 is SGHDT and CDR2 YYEEEE. Trimming took off 2 bases at V and 0 bases at J, with 12 bases between the two ends.

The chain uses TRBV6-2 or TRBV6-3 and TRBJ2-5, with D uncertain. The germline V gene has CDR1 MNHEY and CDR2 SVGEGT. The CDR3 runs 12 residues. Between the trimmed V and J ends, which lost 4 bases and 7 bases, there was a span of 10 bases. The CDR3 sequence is CASSWSIGTQYF. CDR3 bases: TGTGCCAGCAGTTGGAGCATCGGGACCCAGTACTTC.

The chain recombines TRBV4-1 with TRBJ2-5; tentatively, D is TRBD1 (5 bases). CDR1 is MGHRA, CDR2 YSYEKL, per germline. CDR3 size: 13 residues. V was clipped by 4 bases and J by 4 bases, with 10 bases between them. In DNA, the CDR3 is TGCGCCAGCAGCCTGGGAAGGGGAGAGACCCAGTACTTC. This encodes CASSLGRGETQYF.

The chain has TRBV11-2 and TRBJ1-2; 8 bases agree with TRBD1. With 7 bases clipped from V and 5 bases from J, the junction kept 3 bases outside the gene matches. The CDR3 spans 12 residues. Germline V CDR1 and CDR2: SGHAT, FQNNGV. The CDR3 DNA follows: TGTGCCAGCAACCGACAGGGGTATGGCTACACCTTC. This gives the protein CASNRQGYGYTF.